Presented here are 6 T cell receptor beta chains from one specimen sequenced in a study of blood T cell repertoires in COVID-19. Assay: immunoSEQ multiplex PCR; the TCRdb copy retains only in-frame clones and omits some. The table lists 150,000 or so clones, about 73% of them singletons. The sample consisted of peripheral blood. These receptors originate from a man older than 75 with acute or convalescent COVID-19.

The chain uses TRBV3-1 (or the pseudogene TRBV3-2) and TRBJ2-7; D gene ambiguous. Germline V gives CDR1 LGHDT, CDR2 YNNKEL (reference sequence). The CDR3 totals 13 residues. V was clipped by 3 bases and J by 3 bases, with 9 bases between them. Here the CDR3 reads CASSHENLYEQYF. The CDR3 DNA sequence: TGTGCCAGCAGCCACGAGAACCTCTACGAGCAGTACTTC.

The chain has TRBV15 and TRBJ2-1, with D possibly TRBD2 on 7 matching bases. The germline V gene encodes CDR1 LNHNV and CDR2 YYDKDF (reference sequence). The CDR3 is 14 residues long. The V and J ends lost 3 bases and 6 bases respectively, with 12 bases between them. This CDR3 is CATSSLGGGNEQFF. The CDR3 DNA sequence: TGTGCCACCAGCAGCCTGGGAGGGGGCAATGAGCAGTTCTTC. The complete variable domain, with remaining parts taken from reference TRBV15 and TRBJ2-1, reads DAMVIQNPRYQVTQFGKPVTLSCSQTLNHNVMYWYQQKSSQAPKLLFHYYDKDFNNEADTPDNFQSRRPNTSFCFLDIRSPGLGDTAMYLCATSSLGGGNEQFFGPGTRLTVL.

This clone has more than one count but fewer than ten. The V call is TRBV19, the J call TRBJ2-6, with D possibly being TRBD2 (5 bases). Germline-derived CDR1 and CDR2 are LNHDA and SQIVND (reference sequence). V shed 7 bases and J shed 0 bases, with 13 bases lying between them. The CDR3 loop spans 16 amino acids. This CDR3 is CASTIGMVSGANVLTF. CDR3 nucleotides: TGTGCCAGTACCATCGGGATGGTCTCTGGGGCCAACGTCCTGACTTTC.

Note on this clone: The same CDR3 is also encoded by other DNA sequences in this sample. The J gene is TRBJ1-2, the V gene TRBV27; 8 nucleotides line up with TRBD1. J was trimmed by 4 bases and V by 6 bases; bases with no gene match: 7. Per germline, CDR1 MNHEY and CDR2 SMNVEV (reference sequence). The CDR3 has 14 amino acids. The CDR3 sequence is CASRPTGAGYGYTF. The CDR3 region has the DNA TGTGCCAGCAGACCGACAGGGGCAGGCTATGGCTACACCTTC.

This chain connects TRBV29-1 to TRBJ2-5; tentative D call: TRBD2 (6 bases). With 3 bases removed from V and 4 bases from J, the gap between germline ends came to 15 bases. Germline V gene data show CDR1 as SQVTM and CDR2 as ANQGSEA. The CDR3 spans 14 residues. The CDR3 loop reads CSVDPGLWGETQYF. As DNA, the CDR3 is TGCAGCGTTGATCCGGGACTGTGGGGAGAGACCCAGTACTTC.

The chain is built from TRBV5-3 and TRBJ2-7; no reliable D call. TRBV5-3 is an ORF, and what it does is uncertain. The germline V and J ends were trimmed by 3 bases and 3 bases, with 25 bases remaining between them. The CDR3 contains 18 residues. The CDR3 bases are TGTGCCAGAAGCTCCCCGCCGGTTAGTACTCTCGCCTTCTACGAGCAGTACTTC. It is translated as CARSSPPVSTLAFYEQYF.